These 22 T cell receptor beta chains share one sample of origin, sequenced in a study of blood T cell repertoires in COVID-19. Sequencing was performed with immunoSEQ multiplex PCR; in TCRdb, only in-frame clones are kept and a portion is missing. Among under 45,000 clones listed, around 82% were seen once. Material: peripheral blood. These receptor sequences come from an elderly man with acute or convalescent COVID-19.

The chain combines TRBV7-9 with TRBJ1-1; 12 bases agree with TRBD1. The V gene end was trimmed by 4 bases and the J gene end by 3 bases; junction bases not matched to a gene: 6. This CDR3 contains 16 residues. Looked up from germline, CDR1 is SEHNR and CDR2 is FQNEAQ (reference sequence). CDR3 bases: TGTGCCAGCAGCTCCGGGACAGGGGGCTTGGACACTGAAGCTTTCTTT. This codes for CASSSGTGGLDTEAFF.

The genes are TRBV19 and TRBJ2-4; TRBD2 agrees at 9 bases. Germline CDR1 is LNHDA and CDR2 is SQIVND (reference sequence). With 5 bases clipped from V and 8 bases from J, the junction kept 7 bases outside the gene matches. The CDR3 runs to 14 residues. CDR3 sequence: CASSFSGRGDIQYF. CDR3 nucleotides: TGTGCCAGTAGTTTTAGCGGGAGAGGGGACATTCAGTACTTC.

J is TRBJ1-6 and V is TRBV3-1 (or the pseudogene TRBV3-2); 8 bases fit TRBD1. The germline V gene has CDR1 LGHDT and CDR2 YNNKEL (reference sequence). Trimming at V came to 3 bases and at J to 7 bases, leaving 8 bases not matched to a gene. CDR3 size: 16 residues. CDR3 in DNA: TGTGCCAGCAGCCAGAGAGGAGACAGGGGCAATTCACCCCTCCACTTT. Translated: CASSQRGDRGNSPLHF.

The chain links TRBV5-1 to TRBJ1-2; 8 bases are a match to TRBD1. The germline CDR1 and CDR2 sequences are SGHRS and YFSETQ. The CDR3 covers 15 residues. V shed 3 bases and J 1 base; nucleotides not matched to a gene: 5. The CDR3 nucleotides read TGCGCCAGCAGCTCGACAGGGGAAGGTAACTATGGCTACACCTTC. Translating it yields CASSSTGEGNYGYTF.

The chain joins TRBV19 to TRBJ1-5; D is possibly TRBD1 (6 bases). Germline CDR1 and CDR2: LNHDA and SQIVND (reference sequence). This CDR3 has 13 amino acids. Trimming stripped 7 bases from V and 5 bases from J, with 12 bases between. CDR3 region: CASNVQGYQPQHF. In nucleotides, the CDR3 is TGTGCCAGTAACGTACAGGGCTATCAGCCCCAGCATTTT.

V usage is TRBV6-5 and J usage is TRBJ1-1; D may be TRBD1 (6 bases). This CDR3 has 12 amino acids. The V and J ends lost 6 bases and 6 bases respectively, with 11 bases between them. Per the germline V gene, CDR1 is MNHEY and CDR2 is SVGAGI. The CDR3: CASSTYRAEAFF. The CDR3 nucleotides read TGTGCCAGCAGCACCTACAGGGCTGAAGCTTTCTTT.

The chain joins TRBV7-6 to TRBJ1-6; TRBD1 is a possible D gene (5 bases). Deletions cut 5 bases from V and 9 bases from J, with 20 bases between. This CDR3 is built from 16 residues. The germline CDR1 and CDR2 sequences are SGHVS and FNYEAQ. This CDR3 is CASSLVSGRDGSPLHF. In nucleotides, the CDR3 is TGTGCCAGCAGCCTAGTCTCGGGCAGGGATGGTTCACCCCTCCACTTT.

This clone appeared a few times. The rearrangement links TRBV24-1 to TRBJ2-2, with 7 bases matching TRBD1. V dropped 6 bases and J dropped 3; count of bases not matched to a gene: 6. This CDR3 comprises 15 residues. Germline V gives CDR1 KGHDR, CDR2 SFDVKD. The CDR3 coding sequence is TGTGCCACCAGTTCCCTCGGGACAGACACCGGGGAGCTGTTTTTT. This sequence encodes CATSSLGTDTGELFF.

The chain recombines TRBV27 with TRBJ1-1; 8 bases align to TRBD1. Per the germline V gene, CDR1 is MNHEY and CDR2 is SMNVEV (reference sequence). This CDR3 has 15 residues. After removal of 5 bases from V and 3 bases from J, the junction contained 8 bases not matched to a gene. The CDR3 DNA follows: TGTGCCAGCAGTCCTCTGGCAGGGGGCTACACTGAAGCTTTCTTT. It yields the protein CASSPLAGGYTEAFF.

This chain uses TRBV7-3 with TRBJ2-7, with TRBD2 matching 13 bases. V gave up 5 bases and J gave up 6 bases; unmatched junction bases: 7. Germline V gene sequence: CDR1 SGHTA, CDR2 FQGTGA. This CDR3 is 15 amino acids long. DNA for the CDR3: TGTGCCAGCAGCCCCGGACTAGCGGGAGCTGGCGAGCAGTACTTC. This translates into CASSPGLAGAGEQYF.

The V and J genes are TRBV20-1 and TRBJ2-3; weak D call: TRBD2 (6 bases). The CDR3 is 11 amino acids. CDR1 and CDR2 from the germline V gene are DFQATT and SNEGSKA (reference sequence). The V gene lost 7 bases and the J gene lost 5 bases, with 10 bases spanning the gap. CDR3 bases: TGCAGTGTCCGAGCGGGAGATACGCAGTATTTT. It is translated as CSVRAGDTQYF.

The rearrangement uses TRBV6-1 and TRBJ2-5; D may be TRBD1 (7 bases). The CDR3 is 17 residues long. V was pared by 2 bases and J by 3 bases, with 19 bases between. Germline V CDR1 and CDR2: MNHNS, SASEGT. CDR3 in amino acids: CASSEWGGGTEEETQYF. CDR3 DNA sequence: TGTGCCAGCAGTGAATGGGGCGGCGGGACAGAGGAAGAGACCCAGTACTTC.

The V call is TRBV27, the J call TRBJ2-2; 10 nucleotides match TRBD2. Losses at the gene ends were 7 bases for V and 4 bases for J; bases not matched to a gene: 6. The CDR3 sequence is 15 residues long. CDR1 is MNHEY and CDR2 is SMNVEV in the germline V gene (reference sequence). The CDR3 loop is CASTPGLASTGELFF. In nucleotides, the CDR3 is TGTGCCAGCACCCCGGGACTAGCGAGCACCGGGGAGCTGTTTTTT.

The rearrangement links TRBV28 to TRBJ1-2; 7 nucleotides align to TRBD1. Trimming at V came to 3 bases and at J to 8 bases, leaving 9 bases not matched to a gene. The CDR3 runs 14 residues. In germline, CDR1 is MDHEN, CDR2 SYDVKM. The CDR3 bases are TGTGCCAGCAGTTTTTCGACAGGGATCCCCGGCTACACCTTC. Its protein is CASSFSTGIPGYTF.

The chain recombines TRBV5-5 with TRBJ2-7; 8 nucleotides agree with TRBD1. After removal of 4 bases from V and 5 bases from J, the junction contained 11 bases not matched to a gene. Per the germline V gene, CDR1 is SGHKS and CDR2 is YYEKEE (reference sequence). The CDR3 runs 15 residues. This chain's CDR3 is CASSAGQVVVDEQYF. DNA of the CDR3: TGTGCCAGCAGCGCGGGACAGGTCGTAGTCGACGAGCAGTACTTC.

J is TRBJ2-1 and V is TRBV12-3 or TRBV12-4; TRBD2 matches 13 bases. Trimming at V came to 8 bases and at J to 6 bases, leaving 1 base not matched to a gene. CDR3 length equals 13 residues. CDR3 coding DNA: TGTGCCAGCGGACTAGCGGGAGCCAATGAGCAGTTCTTC. This translates into CASGLAGANEQFF.

This rearrangement joins TRBV7-8 to TRBJ2-2; 8 bases match TRBD1. In germline, CDR1 is SGHVS, CDR2 FQNEAQ. J lost 4 bases, V lost 5 bases, and 3 bases had no gene match. This CDR3 region has 14 residues. CDR3 protein: CASSLGQATGELFF. The CDR3 nucleotides are TGTGCCAGCAGCCTGGGACAGGCCACCGGGGAGCTGTTTTTT. The full variable domain, with the rest looked up from reference TRBV7-8 and TRBJ2-2, is GAGVSQSPRYKVAKRGQDVALRCDPISGHVSLFWYQQALGQGPEFLTYFQNEAQLDKSGLPSDRFFAERPEGSVSTLKIQRTQQEDSAVYLCASSLGQATGELFFGEGSRLTVL.

The chain uses TRBV2 and TRBJ2-5; D might be TRBD1 (6 bases). V was cut by 2 bases and J by 2 bases, with 15 bases left in between. The CDR3 totals 16 residues. The germline V gene has CDR1 SNHLY and CDR2 FYNNEI. CDR3 region: CASSEWTTGKQETQYF. CDR3 DNA sequence: TGTGCCAGCAGTGAATGGACCACAGGGAAACAAGAGACCCAGTACTTC.

This sequence joins TRBV10-3 and TRBJ2-6; D may be TRBD2 (5 bases). Germline CDR1 is ENHRY and CDR2 is SYGVKD. This CDR3 has 14 residues. The V end lost 0 bases, the J end lost 8 bases, and 8 bases lay between the germline ends. DNA for the CDR3: TGTGCCATCAGTGAGTCGGGCGGGCCCAACGTCCTGACTTTC. Residues: CAISESGGPNVLTF.

The V and J genes are TRBV11-3 and TRBJ2-5, with a weak D call TRBD1 (5 bases). The CDR3 extends over 15 amino acids. V was cut by 2 bases and J by 5 bases, with 15 bases left in between. Germline CDR1 and CDR2: SGHNT and YENEEA. CDR3 residues: CASSLNQGKGETQYF. DNA for the CDR3: TGTGCCAGCAGCTTAAATCAGGGAAAGGGGGAGACCCAGTACTTC. Using reference TRBV11-3 and TRBJ2-5 for the parts outside the CDR3, the full variable domain is EAGVVQSPRYKIIEKKQPVAFWCNPISGHNTLYWYLQNLGQGPELLIRYENEEAVDDSQLPKDRFSAERLKGVDSTLKIQPAELGDSAVYLCASSLNQGKGETQYFGPGTRLLVL.

The chain employs TRBV25-1 and TRBJ2-3; 7 bases agree with TRBD1. Per germline, CDR1 MGHDK and CDR2 SYGVNS. The CDR3 covers 15 residues. The V and J ends lost 1 base and 2 bases, in that order; junction bases with no gene match: 3. The DNA for the CDR3 is TGTGCCAGCAGTGAATCAAAGGGGGCCACAGATACGCAGTATTTT. It encodes CASSESKGATDTQYF.

The V call is TRBV2, the J call TRBJ2-1, with 7 bases aligning to TRBD2. The length of the CDR3 is 14 residues. Germline V CDR1 and CDR2: SNHLY, FYNNEI. V gave up 2 bases and J gave up 6 bases; unmatched junction bases: 4. The CDR3: CASSEQLALNEQFF. The CDR3 DNA follows: TGTGCCAGCAGTGAACAACTAGCGCTCAATGAGCAGTTCTTC.